This entry lists 5 T cell receptor beta chains sequenced from one sample in a study of read filtering for tumor transcriptome and immune sequencing (dated by TCRdb to about 2020). Sequencing instrument: Illumina HiSeq 4000. TCR libraries were constructed from 300 to 400 ng RNA using the Immunoverse kit, and molecular barcoded adaptors covering alpha/delta and beta/gamma chains were employed. TCRdb reran the public reads through fastp at Q25 and MiXCR, keeping productive beta chains. Rows are unified per CDR3 protein, each entry keeping the most common DNA and genes. The sample has over 80,000 distinct CDR3 sequences on record, roughly an eighth of them singletons. Together, the top ten hold under 15% of the sample. Sequencing was carried out using a population of CD138-negative cells sorted from bone marrow. The intended sense of this specimen's cell subset or site label: bone marrow mononuclear cells depleted of CD138+ plasma/myeloma cells by negative magnetic selection. The receptors were gathered from a donor at least 40 years old with multiple myeloma.

This clonotype was picked up many times. The chain has TRBV12-3 or TRBV12-4 and TRBJ2-2, with D perhaps given as TRBD1 or TRBD2 (5 bases each). Trimming took off 6 bases at V and 1 base at J, with 15 bases between the two ends. This CDR3 region has 16 residues. In nucleotides, the CDR3 is TGTGCCAGCAGGCCCTTGAGGGGATGGAACACCGGGGAGCTGTTTTTT. Translating gives CASRPLRGWNTGELFF.

The chain employs TRBV29-1 and TRBJ2-1; the match to TRBD1 covers 7 bases. V shed 6 bases and J 0 bases; nucleotides not matched to a gene: 5. CDR1 and CDR2 (germline): SQVTM, ANQGSEA. The CDR3 loop spans 14 amino acids. The CDR3 spells CSVTGDSSYNEQFF. CDR3 nucleotide sequence: TGCAGCGTCACAGGGGACAGCTCCTACAATGAGCAGTTCTTC.

Ten or more counts support this clonotype. The chain combines TRBV3-1 with TRBJ2-1; 7 bases match TRBD2. The germline V gene encodes CDR1 LGHDT and CDR2 YNNKEL (reference sequence). The V segment lost 1 base and the J segment 0 bases; nucleotides outside the gene matches: 3. The CDR3 totals 16 residues. The CDR3 DNA sequence: TGTGCCAGCAGCCAAGCTGGCGGGAGCTCCTACAATGAGCAGTTCTTC. Amino acids: CASSQAGGSSYNEQFF.

This clonotype has at least ten counts. CDR3 amino acids: CASSLDDSTNPYEQYF. In nucleotides, the CDR3 is TGTGCCAGCAGCTTAGATGATAGCACGAATCCCTACGAGCAGTACTTC. This chain links TRBV7-9 with TRBJ2-7, with D unclear. The germline gives CDR1 SEHNR, CDR2 FQNEAQ (reference sequence). The CDR3 covers 16 residues. Trimming removed 1 base from V and 2 bases from J, with 15 bases in between.

This clonotype turned up a few times. This rearrangement joins TRBV5-1 to TRBJ1-2; D gene uncertain. There are 14 residues in the CDR3. Germline assignment: CDR1 SGHRS and CDR2 YFSETQ. Trimming pared 0 bases from V and 2 bases from J, leaving 8 bases between. CDR3 residues: CASSLEAENYGYTF. DNA for the CDR3: TGCGCCAGCAGCTTGGAGGCAGAAAACTATGGCTACACCTTC. Filled out from reference TRBV5-1 and TRBJ1-2, the complete variable domain reads KAGVTQTPRYLIKTRGQQVTLSCSPISGHRSVSWYQQTPGQGLQFLFEYFSETQRNKGNFPGRFSGRQFSNSRSEMNVSTLELGDSALYLCASSLEAENYGYTFGSGTRLTVV.